Listed here are 25 T cell receptor beta chains from one sample, sequenced in a study of T cell repertoires in cytomegalovirus infection. MiXCR, applied by TCRdb to the reads, yields one record per CDR3 protein. This sample carries roughly 300,000 distinct CDR3 sequences, 25% of them seen once, and the ten largest clones take about 14%. Material: PBMCs. The receptors stem from a human donor in good health (CMV status not recorded). Some clones in this sample may be carry-over from other donors' samples.

Comments on this clonotype: One end of the junction varies from germline; a read error may be responsible. The chain combines TRBV24-1 with TRBJ2-1; weak D call: TRBD1 (6 bases). CDR1 and CDR2 from the germline V gene are KGHDR and SFDVKD. This CDR3 has 13 residues. The CDR3 here is CATSRTEHKEQFF. The CDR3 nucleotides are TGTGCCACCAGTAGGACAGAACACAAGGAGCAGTTCTTC.

The genes are TRBV5-6 and TRBJ1-2; unclear D gene. The CDR3 spans 15 residues. Germline assignment: CDR1 SGHDT and CDR2 YYEEEE. Deletions cut 3 bases from V and 0 bases from J, with 12 bases between. The CDR3 DNA follows: TGTGCCAGCAGCTATGACCCTTCGACTAACTATGGCTACACCTTC. This codes for CASSYDPSTNYGYTF.

The rearrangement joins TRBV7-2 to TRBJ2-3, with 7 nucleotides matching TRBD1. The V and J ends lost 3 bases and 4 bases, in that order; junction bases with no gene match: 4. This CDR3 contains 14 residues. Germline assignment: CDR1 SGHTA and CDR2 FQGNSA. In nucleotides, the CDR3 is TGTGCCAGCAGCTTCGACAGGGTAGCAGATACGCAGTATTTT. Amino acid sequence: CASSFDRVADTQYF. Full variable domain (missing parts from reference TRBV7-2 and TRBJ2-3): GAGVSQSPSNKVTEKGKDVELRCDPISGHTALYWYRQSLGQGLEFLIYFQGNSAPDKSGLPSDRFSAERTGGSVSTLTIQRTQQEDSAVYLCASSFDRVADTQYFGPGTRLTVL.

The V gene is TRBV3-1, the J gene TRBJ2-7; no clear D gene. The germline CDR1 and CDR2 sequences are LGHDT and YNNKEL (reference sequence). V shed 5 bases and J shed 2 bases, with 4 bases lying between them. The CDR3 totals 11 residues. The CDR3 DNA sequence: TGTGCCAGCAGCGTGGCCTACGAGCAGTACTTC. Its protein product is CASSVAYEQYF.

This clonotype has just a few counts. The V and J genes are TRBV5-5 and TRBJ1-1; no clear D. Germline V lookup: CDR1 SGHKS, CDR2 YYEKEE (reference sequence). The CDR3 has 15 amino acids. V shed 2 bases and J shed 1 base, with 12 bases lying between them. The CDR3 DNA follows: TGTGCCAGCAGCTTCGCAGGAGTGACGAACACTGAAGCTTTCTTT. The encoded protein is CASSFAGVTNTEAFF.

This clonotype has only a few counts. The V and J genes are TRBV5-1 and TRBJ2-3, with a possible D match to TRBD1 (6 bases). CDR1 SGHRS and CDR2 YFSETQ come from the germline V gene. The CDR3 extends over 15 amino acids. V shed 3 bases and J shed 2 bases, with 13 bases lying between them. CDR3 loop: CASSSGRTVTDTQYF. As DNA, the CDR3 is TGCGCCAGCAGCTCCGGACGGACAGTCACAGATACGCAGTATTTT.

This clonotype was detected ten times or more. The gene calls are TRBV12-3 or TRBV12-4 and TRBJ1-6, with TRBD1 as a possible D gene (5 bases). The V and J ends lost 3 bases and 7 bases respectively, with 10 bases between them. CDR3 length: 14 residues. The CDR3 region is CASSLGGNNSPLHF. The CDR3 DNA sequence: TGTGCCAGCAGTTTGGGGGGAAACAATTCACCCCTCCACTTT.

This clonotype was recorded a few times. The chain carries TRBV14 and TRBJ2-7; the match to TRBD1 covers 8 bases. This CDR3 region has 14 residues. Germline V gene lookup returns CDR1 SGHDN and CDR2 FVKESK. V gave up 4 bases and J gave up 7 bases; unmatched junction bases: 9. DNA for the CDR3: TGTGCCAGCAGCCTAATAGACAGGGGAAGGGAGCAGTACTTC. This translates into CASSLIDRGREQYF.

This chain uses TRBV20-1 with TRBJ2-1; 8 nucleotides align to TRBD2. CDR1 is DFQATT, CDR2 SNEGSKA, per germline (reference sequence). The CDR3 has 16 amino acids. CDR3 region: CSLELAAISSYNEQFF. CDR3 in DNA: TGCAGCCTGGAACTAGCGGCGATTAGCTCCTACAATGAGCAGTTCTTC.

This clonotype has only a few counts. The chain joins TRBV29-1 to TRBJ2-2; 8 bases align to TRBD1. V lost 2 bases to trimming and J lost 6 bases; unmatched junction nucleotides: 20. The CDR3 is 19 residues long. Germline V gene lookup returns CDR1 SQVTM and CDR2 ANQGSEA. In DNA form, the CDR3 reads TGCAGCGTTGAACCACCCCGGGAACATAGCAGGGGGCTCGCCGGGGAGCTGTTTTTT. It encodes CSVEPPREHSRGLAGELFF.

This chain joins TRBV7-9 and TRBJ2-7; D may be TRBD1 (5 bases). Per the germline V gene, CDR1 is SEHNR and CDR2 is FQNEAQ (reference sequence). V was cut by 6 bases and J by 6 bases, with 18 bases left in between. The CDR3 is made up of 14 amino acids. As DNA, the CDR3 is TGTGCCAGCAGTCCGCCGACAGTGACCACCGAGCAGTACTTC. This codes for CASSPPTVTTEQYF.

This sequence joins TRBV18 and TRBJ2-1; D remains ambiguous. The CDR3 sequence is 14 residues long. Per the germline V gene, CDR1 is KGHSH and CDR2 is LQKENI. V dropped 4 bases and J dropped 1 base, with 8 bases sitting between them. CDR3 amino acids: CASSLRVSYNEQFF. CDR3 nucleotide sequence: TGTGCCAGCTCACTTAGGGTTTCCTACAATGAGCAGTTCTTC.

J is TRBJ2-7 and V is TRBV7-2; D not certain. Germline values: CDR1 SGHTA, CDR2 FQGNSA. With 3 bases removed from V and 3 bases from J, the gap between germline ends came to 9 bases. This CDR3 contains 13 residues. CDR3 nucleotide sequence: TGTGCCAGCAGCTTTCCAGGCCACTACGAGCAGTACTTC. As protein: CASSFPGHYEQYF.

There are a few counts of this clonotype. The CDR3 DNA sequence: TGTGCCAGCAGTTTCGTGGTTTCGGGGCGGGCGGAAAAACTGTTTTTT. It codes for CASSFVVSGRAEKLFF. This chain connects TRBV12-3 or TRBV12-4 to TRBJ1-4, with D tentatively TRBD1 (5 bases). The CDR3 is 16 amino acids. Trimming cost V 3 bases and J 8 bases, with 19 bases left between them.

The sample holds many counts of this clonotype. The rearrangement uses TRBV7-9 and TRBJ2-1; D gene unclear. The CDR3 sequence is 15 residues long. Trimming stripped 1 base from V and 0 bases from J, with 7 bases between. Germline V lookup: CDR1 SEHNR, CDR2 FQNEAQ (reference sequence). The CDR3 loop reads CASSLVVPSYNEQFF. The CDR3, as DNA: TGTGCCAGCAGCTTAGTGGTACCCTCCTACAATGAGCAGTTCTTC.

The chain couples TRBV24-1 to TRBJ2-5; D assignment may be TRBD1 or TRBD2 (5 bases each). Germline CDR1 reads KGHDR; CDR2 reads SFDVKD. V was pared by 3 bases and J by 1 base, with 14 bases between. CDR3 length equals 16 residues. CDR3 bases: TGTGCCACCAGTGATGTTCAGAGAGGGGTCCAAGAGACCCAGTACTTC. Its protein is CATSDVQRGVQETQYF.

This chain uses TRBV28 with TRBJ2-7; TRBD2 agrees at 8 bases. The CDR3 has 15 amino acids. V gave up 3 bases and J gave up 4 bases; unmatched junction bases: 8. Germline assignment: CDR1 MDHEN and CDR2 SYDVKM. Here the CDR3 reads CASSFTSGTKYEQYF. The CDR3 DNA is TGTGCCAGCAGTTTTACTAGCGGTACGAAATACGAGCAGTACTTC.

This clonotype has ten or more counts. The chain joins TRBV7-2 to TRBJ1-1; no reliable D call. The CDR3 sequence is 15 residues long. CDR1 and CDR2 from the germline V gene are SGHTA and FQGNSA. Trimming cost V 2 bases and J 3 bases, with 13 bases left between them. The CDR3 is CASSLSSQVYTEAFF. In DNA, the CDR3 is TGTGCCAGCAGCTTAAGTTCGCAGGTGTACACTGAAGCTTTCTTT. Together with reference TRBV7-2 and TRBJ1-1, the CDR3 gives the full variable domain: GAGVSQSPSNKVTEKGKDVELRCDPISGHTALYWYRQSLGQGLEFLIYFQGNSAPDKSGLPSDRFSAERTGGSVSTLTIQRTQQEDSAVYLCASSLSSQVYTEAFFGQGTRLTVV.

This clonotype was seen at least ten times. The chain has TRBV7-2 and TRBJ2-3; D is possibly TRBD1 or TRBD2 (5 bases each). This CDR3 has 16 residues. Trimming took 5 bases from V and 1 from J, leaving 16 bases between them. Looked up from germline, CDR1 is SGHTA and CDR2 is FQGNSA. Here the CDR3 DNA reads TGTGCCAGCAGCGTCGGGGCCCAGAGGGGCACAGATACGCAGTATTTT. Translating gives CASSVGAQRGTDTQYF.

This clonotype was detected only a few times. The rearrangement joins TRBV12-3 or TRBV12-4 to TRBJ2-7; TRBD2 agrees at 11 bases. The CDR3 runs to 15 residues. With 5 bases clipped from V and 3 bases from J, the junction kept 6 bases outside the gene matches. The CDR3, as DNA: TGTGCCAGCAGTCCGGGACTAGCGGAACTCTACGAGCAGTACTTC. Protein product: CASSPGLAELYEQYF.

This clonotype was detected only a few times. V and J are TRBV15 and TRBJ2-7; 10 bases fit TRBD1. The V segment lost 6 bases and the J segment 5 bases; nucleotides outside the gene matches: 16. This CDR3 comprises 17 residues. The germline V gene encodes CDR1 LNHNV and CDR2 YYDKDF (reference sequence). This CDR3 is CATSKRATGTGVHEQYF. The CDR3 region has the DNA TGTGCCACCAGTAAGAGGGCTACCGGGACAGGGGTCCACGAGCAGTACTTC. Drawing the rest from reference TRBV15 and TRBJ2-7, the complete variable domain is DAMVIQNPRYQVTQFGKPVTLSCSQTLNHNVMYWYQQKSSQAPKLLFHYYDKDFNNEADTPDNFQSRRPNTSFCFLDIRSPGLGDTAMYLCATSKRATGTGVHEQYFGPGTRLTVT.

V and J are TRBV20-1 and TRBJ2-1; D perhaps matches TRBD2 (5 bases). The ends were cut back, 6 bases at V and 7 bases at J, with 16 bases in the middle. The CDR3 covers 13 residues. In germline, CDR1 is DFQATT, CDR2 SNEGSKA (reference sequence). The CDR3 nucleotides are TGCAGTGCCCAGCGGTCCCTGAGGAATGAGCAGTTCTTC. It yields the protein CSAQRSLRNEQFF.

This rearrangement joins TRBV28 to TRBJ1-4; D gene uncertain. Germline V gives CDR1 MDHEN, CDR2 SYDVKM. V lost 2 bases and J lost 7, with 14 bases in between. CDR3 size: 15 residues. CDR3: CASSLVRGIFEKLFF. In DNA form, the CDR3 reads TGTGCCAGCAGTTTAGTCCGGGGTATATTTGAAAAACTGTTTTTT.

This clonotype occurred a few times. The chain recombines TRBV2 with TRBJ2-7; no clear D. CDR3 size: 12 residues. In germline, CDR1 is SNHLY, CDR2 FYNNEI. With 5 bases removed from V and 6 bases from J, the gap between germline ends came to 11 bases. The CDR3 reads CASSYSVLEQYF. The CDR3 coding sequence is TGTGCCAGCAGTTACTCCGTCCTCGAGCAGTACTTC.

The chain employs TRBV7-2 and TRBJ2-1; 7 nucleotides match TRBD2. V dropped 0 bases and J dropped 13; count of bases not matched to a gene: 18. There are 17 residues in the CDR3. In germline, CDR1 is SGHTA, CDR2 FQGNSA. The CDR3 loop reads CASSLAIGRDGAGNQFF. In DNA, the CDR3 is TGTGCCAGCAGCTTAGCGATAGGCAGGGACGGAGCGGGAAATCAGTTCTTC.